This T cell receptor beta chain was obtained from a study of blood T cell repertoires in COVID-19. On the study more broadly: Researchers got acute and convalescent COVID-19 samples from the United States, Italy and Spain. Sample material is recorded as cDNA or gDNA derived from T cells, B-cell-depleted T cells, or PBMCs.

Germline CDR1 and CDR2: SGDLS and YYNGEE. J was trimmed by 2 bases and V by 9 bases; bases with no gene match: 5. This CDR3 comprises 14 residues. Generated by immunoSEQ multiplex PCR, the TCRdb table keeps only in-frame clones and is missing some. There are over 55,000 clones in the sample; 90% to 95% occur only once, and roughly 8% lies in the top ten. The chain carries TRBV9 and TRBJ1-6; 7 bases line up with TRBD1. This sequence originates from a human donor in a cohort sampled during active COVID-19. The sample comprised peripheral blood. Here the CDR3 reads CAKPQGPYNSPLHF. Here the CDR3 DNA reads TGTGCCAAGCCACAGGGGCCCTATAATTCACCCCTCCACTTT.